The rows below give T cell receptor beta chains drawn from one sample of a study of blood T cell repertoires in COVID-19. The assay was immunoSEQ multiplex PCR, and TCRdb's table has in-frame clones only and misses some. This table holds 90,000 to 110,000 clones, around four fifths found once. The sample was peripheral blood. These receptors originate from a woman in her 70s with acute or convalescent COVID-19. Each CDR3 is given with its conserved first and last residue. D genes are given only for firm matches. A row's size may be missing; if present it is once, few, many or a size class.

j_call clone_size v_call d_call cdr3_nt cdr3_aa
TRBJ2-5 NA TRBV29-1 NA TGCAGCGTTCAAAGAGAGACACAAGAGACCCAGTACTTC CSVQRETQETQYF
TRBJ1-2 NA TRBV29-1 TRBD1 TGCAGCGTTGAAGATTCGACAGGGGGTGGCTACACCTTC CSVEDSTGGGYTF
TRBJ1-5 NA TRBV18 NA TGTGCCAGCTCACCGTACGAGGGCAATCAGCCCCAGCATTTT CASSPYEGNQPQHF
TRBJ1-6 NA TRBV7-2 TRBD1 TGTGCCAGCAGCCCGGGACAGAATAATTCACCCCTCCACTTT CASSPGQNNSPLHF
TRBJ1-2 NA TRBV3-1/TRBV3-2 NA TGTGCCAGCAGCCCACCCGGGGGGGGAAAACTCTACACCTTC CASSPPGGGKLYTF
TRBJ2-1 NA TRBV19 NA TGTGCCAGTAGTATCGCCCACAGAAGCTCCTACAATGAGCAGTTCTTC CASSIAHRSSYNEQFF
TRBJ1-6 NA TRBV6-5 NA TGTGCCAGCAGCCAGGGAAGGTCCTATAATTCACCCCTCCACTTT CASSQGRSYNSPLHF
TRBJ2-3 NA TRBV21-1 NA TGTGCCAGCAGCAGCCACGGCGGGGGTACAGATACGCAGTATTTT CASSSHGGGTDTQYF
TRBJ1-2 NA TRBV19 NA TGTGCCAGTAGTATTTCGGAGACAGGCAACTATGGCTACACCTTC CASSISETGNYGYTF
TRBJ2-7 NA TRBV7-9 NA TGTGCCAGCAGCTTAGACAGGGCTTACGAGCAGTACTTC CASSLDRAYEQYF
TRBJ1-1 NA TRBV7-2 NA TGTGCCAGCAGCCCCGGCAGGCAGGCCATAGAAGCTTTCTTT CASSPGRQAIEAFF
TRBJ1-4 NA TRBV28 TRBD1 TGTGCCAGCAGTTTGGAGACAGGGGATTTGAAAAAACTGTTTTTT CASSLETGDLKKLFF
TRBJ1-2 NA TRBV5-1 NA TGCGCCAGCATGCTGGATACGGGTGGCTACACCTTC CASMLDTGGYTF
TRBJ2-2 NA TRBV24-1 NA TGTGCCTCTGAACCAGGGGTCAACGGGGAGCTGTTTTTT CASEPGVNGELFF
TRBJ1-2 NA TRBV7-8 NA TGTGCCAGCAGCCCCAGGTCGGATGGCTACACCTTC CASSPRSDGYTF
TRBJ2-2 few TRBV24-1 NA TGTGCCACCAGTGACTCATCCAGGGGCCCGGCCCACACCGGGGAGCTGTTTTTT CATSDSSRGPAHTGELFF
TRBJ1-1 once TRBV19 NA TGTGCCAGTAGTGGGGAGTTCACTGAAGCTTTCTTT CASSGEFTEAFF
TRBJ2-5 NA TRBV24-1 NA TGTGCCACCAGTGAATACCAGAGGGAGACCCAGTACTTC CATSEYQRETQYF
TRBJ1-5 NA TRBV6-2/TRBV6-3 TRBD1 TGTGCCAGCAGTTTATACGGGACAGGGACGGAGCAGCCCCAGCATTTT CASSLYGTGTEQPQHF
TRBJ1-1 NA TRBV5-1 NA TGCGCCAGCAGCACCACAGGGATGGTGGATACTGAAGCTTTCTTT CASSTTGMVDTEAFF
TRBJ1-4 NA TRBV19 NA TGTGCCAGTAGTATTTTCCCCCCAGGCTCCGAAAAACTGTTTTTT CASSIFPPGSEKLFF
TRBJ1-1 NA TRBV3-1/TRBV3-2 NA TGTGCCAGCAGCCAAGAAAACATGAACACTGAAGCTTTCTTT CASSQENMNTEAFF
TRBJ1-2 few TRBV19 TRBD1 TGTGCCATCGGGGACAGGGGGGGCTACACCTTC CAIGDRGGYTF
TRBJ1-2 many TRBV5-6 TRBD1 TGTGCCAGCAGCTGGCCACCCGGGACAGGGGGTCGGGGCTACACCTTC CASSWPPGTGGRGYTF
TRBJ1-3 many TRBV4-3 NA TGCGCCAGCAGCCCCACAGTCGGCTCTGGAAACACCATATATTTT CASSPTVGSGNTIYF
TRBJ2-6 few TRBV4-3 NA TGCGCCAGCACGCCGGGGGTAGTAAGCTCTGGGGCCAACGTCCTGACTTTC CASTPGVVSSGANVLTF
TRBJ1-2 NA TRBV7-9 TRBD1 TGTGCCAGCAGCTTAGCGGGGACAGCCTATGGCTACACCTTC CASSLAGTAYGYTF
TRBJ1-5 NA TRBV7-9 TRBD1 TGTGCCAGCAGCGGCGGGACAGTCGACAATCAGCCCCAGCATTTT CASSGGTVDNQPQHF
TRBJ1-6 NA TRBV6-6 TRBD1 TGTGCCAGCAGTTACTCCGGACAGGGAAATTCACCCCTCCACTTT CASSYSGQGNSPLHF
TRBJ1-5 NA TRBV2 TRBD1 TGTGCCAGCAGTGATAACAGGGGAAATCAGCCCCAGCATTTT CASSDNRGNQPQHF
TRBJ1-5 NA TRBV19 NA TGTGCCAGTAGTATAGTTCGGGAGGAGAGCAATCAGCCCCAGCATTTT CASSIVREESNQPQHF
TRBJ1-1 NA TRBV5-1 NA TGCGCCAGCAGCTTGGGATGGCAGGTGAACACTGAAGCTTTCTTT CASSLGWQVNTEAFF
TRBJ1-2 NA TRBV5-3 TRBD1 TGTGCCAGAAGCCAAAAAGGGGGACAGGGGAATGGCTACACCTTC CARSQKGGQGNGYTF
TRBJ1-6 few TRBV5-1 NA TGCGCCAGCAGCTTGGGACATTTGGATTCACCCCTCCACTTT CASSLGHLDSPLHF
TRBJ2-7 NA TRBV4-1 TRBD2 TGCGCCAGCAGCCTCGTTCTAGCGGGGTCCTACGAGCAGTACTTC CASSLVLAGSYEQYF
TRBJ1-5 NA TRBV18 TRBD1 TGTGCCAGCTCACCCGACAGGGACCAGCCCCAGCATTTT CASSPDRDQPQHF
TRBJ2-7 NA TRBV7-9 NA TGTGCCAGCAGCTTAGACTCTGCGGGCGAGCAGTACTTC CASSLDSAGEQYF
TRBJ2-1 NA TRBV7-9 TRBD1 TGTGCCAGCAGCTTAGCCGGGACAGGAAAGTACAATGAGCAGTTCTTC CASSLAGTGKYNEQFF
TRBJ2-3 NA TRBV4-1 NA TGCGCCAGCAGCCAAGATTCAGGCACAGATACGCAGTATTTT CASSQDSGTDTQYF
TRBJ1-2 NA TRBV18 NA TGTGCCAGCTCACGGGAGGCTAACTATGGCTACACCTTC CASSREANYGYTF
TRBJ1-2 NA TRBV29-1 NA TGCAGCGTCGGGGACCGGGCGGGGGCGTACGGTGGCTACACCTTC CSVGDRAGAYGGYTF
TRBJ1-3 NA TRBV15 NA TGTGCCACCAGCAGAGATCAGGGTGGGGGAAACACCATATATTTT CATSRDQGGGNTIYF
TRBJ2-7 few TRBV11-2 TRBD2 TGTGCCAGCACCCGGGGGGTGGGAAGAGGGACCTACGAGCAGTACTTC CASTRGVGRGTYEQYF
TRBJ2-1 NA TRBV29-1 TRBD1 TGCAGCGTTGAAGTGGGGGACAGGGGGACCTATGAGCAGTTCTTC CSVEVGDRGTYEQFF
TRBJ2-5 NA TRBV5-6 NA TGTGCCAGCACCCCGAGGGGACAAGTAAAGCAAGAGACCCAGTACTTC CASTPRGQVKQETQYF
TRBJ1-1 NA TRBV10-2 TRBD1 TGCGCCAGCAGAAGAGCAAATCGGGACAGGGGAACTGAAGCTTTCTTT CASRRANRDRGTEAFF
TRBJ2-5 NA TRBV6-5 NA TGTGCCAGCTACCCCCAGGGGAAAGAGACCCAGTACTTC CASYPQGKETQYF
TRBJ2-7 NA TRBV6-5 NA TGTGCCAGCAGTTACTCGCGACCAACTAGCTCCTACGAGCAGTACTTC CASSYSRPTSSYEQYF